This T cell receptor (beta chain) was sequenced for a study of shared clonotypes between healthy human individuals. Whole-study results and caveats: Generation probability values for non-shared clonotypes were lower than those for clonotypes shared by all four donors.

Details on this clone: As yet, its antigen is unknown.

Germline V CDR1 and CDR2: ENHRY, SYGVKD. The CDR3 covers 15 residues. V lost 1 base and J 0 bases, leaving 6 bases between the germline ends. Assay used: immunoSEQ multiplex PCR; TCRdb lists only in-frame clones, some missing. The table includes about 2 million clones, approximately 94% detected once. As defined, naive CD8 cells were CD45RO-negative and positively selected for CCR7, with terminally differentiated effector memory CD45RA+ cells excluded. Sequencing used naive CD8+ T cells sorted from blood. The chain couples TRBV10-3 to TRBJ2-2; no definite D call. The origin of this receptor is a man aged 18 to 30 in good health. The CDR3 nucleotides are TGTGCCATCAGTGAGTTACCTGCGAACACCGGGGAGCTGTTTTTT. It is translated as CAISELPANTGELFF.